One sample yielded the 12 T cell receptor beta chains listed below, sequenced in a study of human thymus T cells. Corrective cardiac operations yielded the resected thymus tissue. Data came from immunoSEQ multiplex PCR; TCRdb stores just in-frame clones and leaves some out. The repertoire has around 130,000 clones, about 93% of them found once; the top ten carry approximately 0.022%. Sequencing used thymus tissue. These receptors all stem from a boy under two years old with a congenital heart defect but otherwise immunologically healthy.

The chain uses TRBV4-3 and TRBJ1-2; perhaps TRBD1 as D (5 bases). The V and J ends lost 2 bases and 5 bases respectively, with 15 bases between them. This CDR3 is 15 amino acids long. Germline V gene sequence: CDR1 LGHNA, CDR2 YSLEER. CDR3 nucleotides: TGCGCCAGCAGCCAAAAAAGGGCCGGGGGATATGGCTACACCTTC. Residues: CASSQKRAGGYGYTF.

CDR3 loop: CASSQEDRGGTEAFF. CDR3 DNA: TGTGCCAGCAGCCAAGAGGACAGGGGGGGCACTGAAGCTTTCTTT. The chain carries TRBV14 and TRBJ1-1, with 10 bases matching TRBD1. From germline, CDR1 is SGHDN and CDR2 FVKESK. This CDR3 has 15 residues. The V segment lost 0 bases and the J segment 4 bases; nucleotides outside the gene matches: 2.

This clone has only one observation. This chain connects TRBV30 to TRBJ1-2; D perhaps matches TRBD1 (6 bases). V shed 2 bases and J shed 6 bases, with 16 bases lying between them. Germline CDR1 is GTSNPN and CDR2 is SVGIG (reference sequence). The CDR3 runs to 14 residues. DNA of the CDR3: TGTGCCTGGAGTCCCATAGGGGGGAAGGATGGCTACACCTTC. This codes for CAWSPIGGKDGYTF.

The chain couples TRBV6-5 to TRBJ2-7; TRBD2 matches 9 bases. The CDR3 is 15 residues long. The J segment lost 1 base and the V segment lost 3 bases, leaving 4 bases of the junction unmatched. Germline assignment: CDR1 MNHEY and CDR2 SVGAGI. The CDR3: CASSYAGGGSYEQYF. The CDR3, as DNA: TGTGCCAGCAGTTATGCGGGAGGGGGGTCCTACGAGCAGTACTTC.

This rearrangement joins TRBV27 to TRBJ1-5; weak D call: TRBD1 (5 bases). CDR1 MNHEY and CDR2 SMNVEV come from the germline V gene (reference sequence). This CDR3 is 14 amino acids long. V lost 5 bases to trimming and J lost 2 bases, with 10 bases between them. The CDR3 here is CASSRDFRNQPQHF. CDR3 in DNA: TGTGCCAGCAGTCGGGACTTTCGCAATCAGCCCCAGCATTTT.

The chain has TRBV15 and TRBJ2-1; the D gene is possibly TRBD2 (7 bases). The V end lost 3 bases, the J end lost 5 bases, and 38 bases lay between the germline ends. The germline CDR1 and CDR2 sequences are LNHNV and YYDKDF (reference sequence). There are 23 residues in the CDR3. The CDR3 region has the DNA TGTGCCACCAGCAGCCCCCCTGCGAGTATGGGCAAGCGGGACATCGGGGGTGACAATGAGCAGTTCTTC. Amino acid sequence: CATSSPPASMGKRDIGGDNEQFF.

This chain's CDR3 is CASSSQKGRFQETQYF. The CDR3 coding sequence is TGCGCCAGCAGCTCCCAGAAGGGACGGTTCCAAGAGACCCAGTACTTC. This chain joins TRBV5-1 and TRBJ2-5; D might be TRBD1 or TRBD2, each matching 5 bases. Germline V gene sequence: CDR1 SGHRS, CDR2 YFSETQ. This CDR3 is built from 16 residues. Deletions cut 3 bases from V and 1 base from J, with 16 bases between.

This chain uses TRBV9 with TRBJ1-2; D unclear. Germline CDR1 reads SGDLS; CDR2 reads YYNGEE. V dropped 0 bases and J dropped 2 bases, with 8 bases sitting between them. CDR3 length equals 14 residues. For the CDR3, the DNA is TGTGCCAGCAGCGTAGCCGGGTACAACTATGGCTACACCTTC. Its translation is CASSVAGYNYGYTF.

This clone was detected only once. The rearrangement uses TRBV6-1 and TRBJ2-5; 10 positions match TRBD1. The CDR3 covers 14 residues. V lost 6 bases to trimming and J lost 9 bases; unmatched junction nucleotides: 10. CDR1 MNHNS and CDR2 SASEGT come from the germline V gene. The CDR3 nucleotides are TGTGCCAGCAGGGACAGGGGGGTTTGGGAATCCCAGTACTTC. Amino acids: CASRDRGVWESQYF.

The chain has TRBV19 and TRBJ2-3, with D perhaps matching TRBD2 (7 bases). The V and J ends lost 2 bases and 5 bases respectively, with 17 bases between them. The CDR3 totals 16 residues. Germline V gives CDR1 LNHDA, CDR2 SQIVND (reference sequence). In nucleotides, the CDR3 is TGTGCCAGTAGTATACTGCGGGGGCCTGGTAGAGATACGCAGTATTTT. Translating gives CASSILRGPGRDTQYF.

V and J are TRBV28 and TRBJ2-7, with TRBD1 matching 12 bases. The germline CDR1 and CDR2 sequences are MDHEN and SYDVKM. J lost 7 bases, V lost 4 bases, and 5 bases had no gene match. There are 14 residues in the CDR3. Here the CDR3 reads CASSSGTGGLEQYF. DNA for the CDR3: TGTGCCAGCAGTTCCGGGACAGGGGGCTTAGAGCAGTACTTC.

The chain couples TRBV7-9 to TRBJ1-2; 7 bases are shared with TRBD1. Germline values: CDR1 SEHNR, CDR2 FQNEAQ (reference sequence). V shed 6 bases, J shed 3 bases, and the junction held 13 bases outside the gene matches. The CDR3 sequence is 16 residues long. CDR3 coding DNA: TGTGCCAGCAGTCCCGGCGAGGGGGCGTCTCACTATGGCTACACCTTC. This sequence encodes CASSPGEGASHYGYTF. The full variable domain, its missing parts supplied by reference TRBV7-9 and TRBJ1-2, is DTGVSQNPRHKITKRGQNVTFRCDPISEHNRLYWYRQTLGQGPEFLTYFQNEAQLEKSRLLSDRFSAERPKGSFSTLEIQRTEQGDSAMYLCASSPGEGASHYGYTFGSGTRLTVV.